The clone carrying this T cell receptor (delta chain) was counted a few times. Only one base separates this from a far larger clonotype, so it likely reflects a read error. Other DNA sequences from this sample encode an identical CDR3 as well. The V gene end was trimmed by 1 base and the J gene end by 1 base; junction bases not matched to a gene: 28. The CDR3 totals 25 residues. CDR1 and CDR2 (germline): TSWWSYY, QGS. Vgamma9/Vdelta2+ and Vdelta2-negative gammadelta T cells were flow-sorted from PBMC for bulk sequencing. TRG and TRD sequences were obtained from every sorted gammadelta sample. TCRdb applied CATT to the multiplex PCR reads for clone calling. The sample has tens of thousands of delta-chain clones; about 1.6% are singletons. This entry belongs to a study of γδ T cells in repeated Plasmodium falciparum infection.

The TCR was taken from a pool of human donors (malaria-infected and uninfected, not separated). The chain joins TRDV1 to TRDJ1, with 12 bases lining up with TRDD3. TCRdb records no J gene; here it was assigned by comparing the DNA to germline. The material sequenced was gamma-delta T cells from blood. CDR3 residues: CALGEQGNPTNKVWGIRWPTDKLIF. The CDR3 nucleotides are TGTGCTCTTGGGGAACAGGGCAATCCTACGAACAAGGTCTGGGGGATACGATGGCCCACCGATAAACTCATCTTT.